This paragraph covers one T cell receptor beta chain sequence. What it binds is unknown. The data belong to a study of CD8+CD57+ T cells in acquired aplastic anemia. Study background: Sorted CD4+ and CD8+ cells gave a mean 3.2 ug DNA, range about 0.19 to 27.4 ug. Roughly 11 million reads, on average, were obtained for CD4+ cells from healthy donors.

V was shortened by 3 bases and J by 7 bases, with 19 bases between the two germline ends. Per the germline V gene, CDR1 is SNHLY and CDR2 is FYNNEI. The CDR3 runs 16 residues. Notes on the study in general: Both patients and controls carried the same twenty-nine CD8+ CDR3 sequences. Significant differences in CD8+ Simpson's diversity were not observed between patients and controls.

Profiling that covered TCR beta VDJ and CDR3 relied on genomic DNA as its template. TCRdb passed the reads through MiXCR, listing each CDR3 protein once. The table includes 200,000 to 250,000 distinct CDR3 sequences, roughly 57% detected once. Sequencing was carried out using sorted CD4+, CD8+, or CD8+CD57+ T cells (not recorded which) from PBMCs. J is TRBJ1-5 and V is TRBV2; tentative D call: TRBD1 (6 bases). The receptor's source is a human donor in good health. CDR3 amino acids: CASSERAGGVRQPQHF. CDR3 sequence (DNA): TGTGCCAGCAGTGAGAGGGCGGGGGGCGTTCGGCAGCCCCAGCATTTT.